A single sample gave rise to the 13 T cell receptor beta chains below, sequenced in a study of blood T cell repertoires in COVID-19. Assay used: immunoSEQ multiplex PCR; TCRdb lists only in-frame clones, some missing. This sample has about 160,000 clones, with 70% to 85% found just once. The sequenced sample consisted of peripheral blood. All receptors come from a man in his 60s who had recovered from COVID-19.

V gene TRBV7-3 combines with J gene TRBJ2-1; 13 positions agree with TRBD2. Losses at the gene ends were 2 bases for V and 4 bases for J; bases not matched to a gene: 11. CDR1 SGHTA and CDR2 FQGTGA come from the germline V gene. The length of the CDR3 is 19 residues. The CDR3 DNA reads TGTGCCAGCAGCTTATCTTGGACTAGCGGGGGCCTCGAGTACAATGAGCAGTTCTTC. Its protein product is CASSLSWTSGGLEYNEQFF.

V is TRBV9 and J is TRBJ1-6; D not resolved. V lost 0 bases to trimming and J lost 9 bases, with 13 bases between them. This CDR3 comprises 15 residues. Germline CDR1 is SGDLS and CDR2 is YYNGEE. The DNA of the CDR3 is TGTGCCAGCAGCGTAGGGCGGGCGGGAGGTTCACCCCTCCACTTT. Amino acid sequence: CASSVGRAGGSPLHF.

The count of this clone is one. The J gene is TRBJ2-1, the V gene TRBV18, with TRBD1 matching 9 bases. V trimming: 3 bases; J trimming: 5 bases; junction bases outside the gene matches: 2. The germline gives CDR1 KGHSH, CDR2 LQKENI. The CDR3 loop spans 14 amino acids. DNA of the CDR3: TGTGCCAGCTCACCCGGGACAGGGAACAATGAGCAGTTCTTC. It is translated as CASSPGTGNNEQFF.

The chain recombines TRBV5-1 with TRBJ1-6, with 7 bases fitting TRBD1. V shed 0 bases and J 5 bases; nucleotides not matched to a gene: 2. This CDR3 has 15 amino acids. Per germline, CDR1 SGHRS and CDR2 YFSETQ. The DNA of the CDR3 is TGCGCCAGCAGCTTGGCGGGACAGAATAATTCACCCCTCCACTTT. Protein sequence: CASSLAGQNNSPLHF.

This clone appeared once. In nucleotides, the CDR3 is TGCAGCGTAGCTGACAGGTCTTATACGCAGTATTTT. It codes for CSVADRSYTQYF. V gene TRBV29-1 combines with J gene TRBJ2-3; tentatively, D is TRBD1 (6 bases). Trimming removed 6 bases at V and 7 bases at J, with 14 bases between. This CDR3 region has 12 residues. Germline assignment: CDR1 SQVTM and CDR2 ANQGSEA.

The chain joins TRBV4-1 to TRBJ2-1; TRBD2 might be the D (5 bases). The CDR3 consists of 16 residues. Trimming shortened V by 3 bases and J by 4 bases, and 16 bases separated the two germline ends. Germline V gene lookup returns CDR1 MGHRA and CDR2 YSYEKL. The CDR3 reads CASSHSSSGIYNEQFF. CDR3 DNA sequence: TGCGCCAGCAGCCATTCATCCTCGGGGATATACAATGAGCAGTTCTTC.

This rearrangement joins TRBV24-1 to TRBJ1-2; tentative D call: TRBD1 (6 bases). The germline V gene encodes CDR1 KGHDR and CDR2 SFDVKD. V dropped 3 bases and J dropped 1 base, with 14 bases sitting between them. The CDR3 consists of 16 residues. Written as DNA, the CDR3 is TGTGCCACCAGTGATGCGGACAGCCGAGGTAACTATGGCTACACCTTC. It yields the protein CATSDADSRGNYGYTF.

The J gene is TRBJ2-1, the V gene TRBV2; the D gene is possibly TRBD1 (7 bases). Per the germline V gene, CDR1 is SNHLY and CDR2 is FYNNEI. Trimming cost V 3 bases and J 1 base, with 10 bases left between them. CDR3 length: 15 residues. CDR3 nucleotide sequence: TGTGCCAGCAGTGAGGAGGGGGCTTCCTACAATGAGCAGTTCTTC. Translation: CASSEEGASYNEQFF.

This clone was seen more than once but under ten times. V is TRBV11-2 and J is TRBJ1-2; TRBD1 might be the D (6 bases). Between the trimmed V and J ends, which lost 0 bases and 5 bases, there was a span of 10 bases. The CDR3 covers 14 residues. Looked up from germline, CDR1 is SGHAT and CDR2 is FQNNGV. CDR3 residues: CASSLEGTSYGYTF. The CDR3 DNA sequence: TGTGCCAGCAGCTTAGAAGGGACATCTTATGGCTACACCTTC.

The CDR3 DNA reads TGTGCCAGCAGAGCCGAGGGACTAGCGGGGAAGGAGCTGTTTTTT. This translates into CASRAEGLAGKELFF. The V gene is TRBV27, the J gene TRBJ2-2; 13 bases align to TRBD2. There are 15 residues in the CDR3. The trim removed 6 bases at V and 10 bases at J, leaving 8 bases unmatched. CDR1 is MNHEY, CDR2 SMNVEV, per germline (reference sequence).

Concerning this clone itself: Germline and junction disagree at one end, which may indicate a read error. The chain recombines TRBV12-5 with TRBJ2-3; TRBD1 matches at 7 bases. The germline V gene has CDR1 LGHNT and CDR2 FRNRAP. The CDR3 covers 16 residues. CDR3 region: CASGIPQGPGTDTQYF. The CDR3 DNA follows: TGTGCTAGTGGTATCCCACAGGGGCCGGGCACGGATACGCAGTATTTT.

Concerning this clone: The sample carries other DNA sequences with the same CDR3. Here the CDR3 DNA reads TGCGCCAGCAGCCCCGGACAGGGGAGCGGGGAGCTGTTTTTT. Its translation is CASSPGQGSGELFF. The rearrangement links TRBV5-1 to TRBJ2-2; 9 bases are shared with TRBD1. V was clipped by 4 bases and J by 7 bases; unmatched bases: 5. The CDR3 runs to 14 residues. Germline-derived CDR1 and CDR2 are SGHRS and YFSETQ.

This sequence joins TRBV15 and TRBJ2-1; 9 nucleotides align to TRBD2. The V segment lost 2 bases and the J segment 5 bases; nucleotides outside the gene matches: 7. This CDR3 is built from 16 residues. Looked up from germline, CDR1 is LNHNV and CDR2 is YYDKDF (reference sequence). This chain's CDR3 is CATSRTASGVNNEQFF. CDR3 DNA: TGTGCCACCAGCAGAACCGCTAGCGGGGTGAACAATGAGCAGTTCTTC.